This T cell receptor beta chain is drawn from a study of blood T cell repertoires in COVID-19. Study information: Nucleic acid was either cDNA or gDNA, and it came from T cells, B-cell-depleted T cells, or PBMCs.

The length of the CDR3 is 15 residues. Germline assignment: CDR1 SGHNT and CDR2 YYREEE (reference sequence). Deletions cut 0 bases from V and 2 bases from J, with 8 bases between. Method: immunoSEQ multiplex PCR; TCRdb's copy keeps in-frame clones and lacks some. Here the sample spans 200,000 to 300,000 clones, around 83% being singletons. The sequenced sample consisted of peripheral blood. This TCR came from a woman over 75 with acute or convalescent COVID-19. The chain links TRBV5-4 to TRBJ1-4; tentative D call: TRBD1 (5 bases). DNA of the CDR3: TGTGCCAGCAGCTTGGGTGGGGGGACTAATGAAAAACTGTTTTTT. This translates into CASSLGGGTNEKLFF.